The TCR beta chain under discussion was sequenced for a study of blood T cell repertoires in COVID-19. Study background: T cells, B-cell-depleted T cells, or PBMCs supplied cDNA or gDNA.

This clone was detected a few times. The CDR3 is 14 amino acids. The V and J ends lost 6 bases and 8 bases respectively, with 19 bases between them. Per germline, CDR1 MNHEY and CDR2 SVGAGI. Repertoires were generated with immunoSEQ multiplex PCR, while TCRdb's copy carries only in-frame clones and drops some. This sample has a few hundred thousand clones; roughly nine tenths occur once, and the top ten carry roughly 1%. The origin of this receptor is a man aged 18 to 30 who had recovered from COVID-19. The sample consisted of PBMCs or T cells enriched from blood (not recorded which). The chain has TRBV6-5 and TRBJ1-1, with D maybe TRBD1 (6 bases). The CDR3 nucleotides read TGTGCCAGCAGCAAATCCGACAGGCTCACCGAAGCTTTCTTT. It specifies CASSKSDRLTEAFF.